One and the same sample provided the 9 T cell receptor beta chains below, sequenced in a study. The sorted Tregs were CD4+CD25+CD127-/low cells. Using its own MiXCR run on the 5' RACE reads, TCRdb lists one record per CDR3 protein. Here the sample spans approximately 10,000 distinct CDR3 sequences, 25% to 30% being singletons. The sequencing sample was made of Tregs sorted from blood. The receptor source for this set is a female donor with breast cancer.

The V and J genes are TRBV29-1 and TRBJ2-3; no clear D gene. The germline gives CDR1 SQVTM, CDR2 ANQGSEA. Trimming removed 4 bases from V and 4 bases from J, with 3 bases in between. The CDR3 loop spans 10 amino acids. Written as DNA, the CDR3 is TGCAGCGTTGCGGCAGATACGCAGTATTTT. Amino acids: CSVAADTQYF.

This clonotype is labeled medium-sized. The chain couples TRBV7-8 to TRBJ2-7; D unclear. This CDR3 contains 11 residues. Germline V gene sequence: CDR1 SGHVS, CDR2 FQNEAQ. V was trimmed by 4 bases and J by 2 bases, leaving 3 bases between them. CDR3 DNA sequence: TGTGCCAGCAGCTCTACCTACGAGCAGTACTTC. This translates into CASSSTYEQYF.

The table lists this clonotype with many counts. This sequence joins TRBV20-1 and TRBJ2-1; 10 bases map to TRBD1. CDR3 length: 16 amino acids. Germline V gene sequence: CDR1 DFQATT, CDR2 SNEGSKA (reference sequence). V lost 0 bases, J lost 3 bases, and 5 bases stayed unmatched. The DNA of the CDR3 is TGCAGTGCTAGAGATCAAAGGACAGGGGGCTACAATGAGCAGTTCTTC. This codes for CSARDQRTGGYNEQFF.

This clonotype occurred a few times. The chain couples TRBV20-1 to TRBJ1-5, with D possibly TRBD1 on 5 matching bases. The germline V and J ends were trimmed by 0 bases and 2 bases, with 11 bases remaining between them. This CDR3 comprises 15 residues. CDR1 is DFQATT and CDR2 is SNEGSKA in the germline V gene (reference sequence). Written as DNA, the CDR3 is TGCAGTGCTAGAGAAACAGGCGAGGGCAATCAGCCCCAGCATTTT. Translated, it gives CSARETGEGNQPQHF.

J is TRBJ1-1 and V is TRBV19; D is unresolved. V was cut by 7 bases and J by 3 bases, with 12 bases left in between. The CDR3 is 13 amino acids. The germline V gene has CDR1 LNHDA and CDR2 SQIVND (reference sequence). CDR3 in DNA: TGTGCCAGTAAAGATCGGGAGGACACTGAAGCTTTCTTT. Its protein is CASKDREDTEAFF.

As DNA, the CDR3 is TGCAGTGCTTCCGGGACTAGTGGGAGACTCTCCTACGAGCAGTACTTC. Translation: CSASGTSGRLSYEQYF. The genes are TRBV20-1 and TRBJ2-7; 8 bases align to TRBD2. Germline V gene sequence: CDR1 DFQATT, CDR2 SNEGSKA (reference sequence). J gave up 0 bases and V 5 bases, and 12 bases lay outside the gene matches. The CDR3 covers 16 residues.

As concerns this clonotype: A much larger clonotype is one base distant, so this may be a read error. V is TRBV14 and J is TRBJ2-7; D unresolved. Germline CDR1 SGHDN, CDR2 FVKESK. Deletions cut 4 bases from V and 3 bases from J, with 7 bases between. The CDR3 is 12 residues long. The CDR3 is CASSPGGYEQYF. The CDR3 nucleotides are TGTGCCAGCAGCCCGGGCGGCTACGAGCAGTACTTC.

The chain uses TRBV7-9 and TRBJ2-7; D is ambiguous. Germline CDR1 is SEHNR and CDR2 is FQNEAQ (reference sequence). V lost 10 bases and J lost 0, with 10 bases in between. The CDR3 spans 12 residues. The CDR3 loop reads CATTPGSYEQYF. CDR3 in DNA: TGTGCCACAACCCCTGGCTCCTACGAGCAGTACTTC.

The rearrangement joins TRBV24-1 to TRBJ2-1; D is unclear. Germline lookup yields CDR1 KGHDR and CDR2 SFDVKD. V was shortened by 1 base and J by 8 bases, with 8 bases between the two germline ends. The length of the CDR3 is 13 residues. In DNA form, the CDR3 reads TGTGCCACCAGTGATTTACGGCGCGATGAGCAGTTCTTC. Encoded protein: CATSDLRRDEQFF.